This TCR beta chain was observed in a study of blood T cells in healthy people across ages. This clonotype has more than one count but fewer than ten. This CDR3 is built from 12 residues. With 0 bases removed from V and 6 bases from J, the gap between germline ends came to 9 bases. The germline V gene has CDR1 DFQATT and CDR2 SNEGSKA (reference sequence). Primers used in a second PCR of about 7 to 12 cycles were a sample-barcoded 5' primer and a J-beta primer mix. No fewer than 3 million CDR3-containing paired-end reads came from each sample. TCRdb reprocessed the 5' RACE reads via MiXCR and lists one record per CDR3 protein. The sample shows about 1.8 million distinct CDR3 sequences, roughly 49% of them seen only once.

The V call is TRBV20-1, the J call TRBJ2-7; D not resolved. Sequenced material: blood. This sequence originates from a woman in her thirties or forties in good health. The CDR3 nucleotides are TGCAGTGCTAGAGATAGATTATCCGAGCAGTACTTC. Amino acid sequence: CSARDRLSEQYF.